A selection of T cell receptor beta chains follows, all from one sample in a study of blood T cell repertoires in COVID-19. Sequencing was performed with immunoSEQ multiplex PCR; in TCRdb, only in-frame clones are kept and a portion is missing. The table includes approximately 260,000 clones, 70% to 90% detected once. Material: PBMCs or T cells enriched from blood (not recorded which). These receptor sequences come from a woman aged 40 to 55 with acute COVID-19. The CDR3 runs from the conserved cysteine through the conserved F or W. A D gene is named only where the DNA matches it firmly. The size field is filled for only some rows; it gives once, few, many or a size class.

d_gene,v_gene,abundance,j_gene,CDR3nt,CDR3aa
NA,TRBV7-9,NA,TRBJ2-1,TGTGCCAGCAGCTTAAAATTGTCACAGCTAGGGGTTGAGCAGTTCTTC,CASSLKLSQLGVEQFF
NA,TRBV7-8,NA,TRBJ1-2,TGTGCCAGCAGCTTAGTTTCGACAGCCTATGGCTACACCTTC,CASSLVSTAYGYTF
TRBD2,TRBV3-1/TRBV3-2,once,TRBJ2-1,TGTGCCAGCAGCCAAGATATAAGTAGCGGGGATAATTTTGACAATGAGCAGTTCTTC,CASSQDISSGDNFDNEQFF
NA,TRBV19,NA,TRBJ2-7,TGTGCCAGTAAAGGGACACACTACGAGCAGTACTTC,CASKGTHYEQYF
TRBD2,TRBV7-3,NA,TRBJ2-1,TGTGCCAGCAGCTACCCCGGACTAGCGGGAGGATCCTACAATGAGCAGTTCTTC,CASSYPGLAGGSYNEQFF
NA,TRBV14,NA,TRBJ1-2,TGTGCCAGCAGCCAAGAACATGGAGGATTCCGACCGTCTAACTATGGCTACACCTTC,CASSQEHGGFRPSNYGYTF
NA,TRBV12-3/TRBV12-4,NA,TRBJ2-7,TGTGCCAGCAGTTTAGGGACTCATACAGAGCAGTACTTC,CASSLGTHTEQYF
TRBD2,TRBV2,NA,TRBJ2-3,TGTGCCAGCACGACGCCCCTAGCGGGAGGGACAGATACGCAGTATTTT,CASTTPLAGGTDTQYF
TRBD2,TRBV2,NA,TRBJ2-2,TGTGCCAGCAAGCTAGCGGCGAACACCGGGGAGCTGTTTTTT,CASKLAANTGELFF
TRBD2,TRBV7-9,NA,TRBJ2-7,TGTGCCAGCAGCCCCGGGTGGACTAGCGGTCGTCCCGAGCAGTACTTC,CASSPGWTSGRPEQYF
NA,TRBV15,NA,TRBJ1-2,TGTGCCACCAGCCCAGGGTACCGGGGCTACACCTTC,CATSPGYRGYTF
TRBD2,TRBV19,NA,TRBJ2-3,TGTGCCAGTAGTCCTAGCGGGAGTTTAACAGATACGCAGTATTTT,CASSPSGSLTDTQYF
NA,TRBV2,NA,TRBJ2-4,TGTGCCAGCAGTGAAGCGGAGGGATCCAAAAACATTCAGTACTTC,CASSEAEGSKNIQYF
TRBD1,TRBV6-5,NA,TRBJ1-3,TGTGCCAGCAGTTACGACAGGGCTGGAAACACCATATATTTT,CASSYDRAGNTIYF
TRBD1,TRBV9,NA,TRBJ1-1,TGTGCCAGCAGCACCTCGCCGGGGATGGGACAGGGGTTGGAGACTGAAGCTTTCTTT,CASSTSPGMGQGLETEAFF
NA,TRBV20-1,NA,TRBJ2-7,TGCAGTGCTAGTTGGGGGCCCTACGAGCAGTACTTC,CSASWGPYEQYF
NA,TRBV6-5,NA,TRBJ2-3,TGTGCCAGCAGTTACTCCGGGACGCAGTATTTT,CASSYSGTQYF
TRBD1,TRBV18,many,TRBJ2-5,TGTGCCAGCTCACCACGGACAGGGGTCCAAGAGACCCAGTACTTC,CASSPRTGVQETQYF
TRBD2,TRBV9,once,TRBJ2-5,TGTGCCAGCAGCGTAGGGGTTAGCGGGGGGGAGACCCAGTACTTC,CASSVGVSGGETQYF
NA,TRBV6-5,NA,TRBJ1-1,TGTGCCAGCAGTTACTCGGCAGGGTCGAACACTGAAGCTTTCTTT,CASSYSAGSNTEAFF
NA,TRBV19,NA,TRBJ2-1,TGTGCCAGTAGCAGCGGGACACCGATGGGTGGTAATGAGCAGTTCTTC,CASSSGTPMGGNEQFF
NA,TRBV7-6,few,TRBJ2-1,TGTGCCAGCAGCTTAGTAGGGGGTCAGGAGGTCTACAATGAGCAGTTCTTC,CASSLVGGQEVYNEQFF
NA,TRBV6-1,NA,TRBJ2-6,TGTGCCAGCAGTGAGACAACCGGTGGTGGGGCCAACGTCCTGACTTTC,CASSETTGGGANVLTF
TRBD1,TRBV7-2,NA,TRBJ1-6,TGTGCCAGCAGCTTAGGGTGGGGACAGTCTTATTCACCCCTCCACTTT,CASSLGWGQSYSPLHF
NA,TRBV5-1,once,TRBJ2-2,TGCGCCAGCAGCTTGGCAAGAGGCGGGGAGCTGTTTTTT,CASSLARGGELFF
NA,TRBV7-6,NA,TRBJ1-5,TGTGCCAGCAGCCTAGTGGGCGGGGGACCTAGCAATCAGCCCCAGCATTTT,CASSLVGGGPSNQPQHF
TRBD1,TRBV27,NA,TRBJ2-1,TGTGCCAGCAGATGGACAGGGGAGGGGTACAATGAGCAGTTCTTC,CASRWTGEGYNEQFF